The sequence of this T cell receptor (beta chain) was determined in a study of CD8+CD57+ T cells in acquired aplastic anemia. Study information: Quantities of DNA derived from sorted CD4+ and CD8+ cells averaged around 3.2 ug. Notes on the study in general: In common between the patients and the controls were around 30 CD8+ CDR3 sequences.

The germline CDR1 and CDR2 sequences are SGHVS and FNYEAQ. This CDR3 is built from 14 residues. V was shortened by 5 bases and J by 1 base, with 11 bases between the two germline ends. TCR beta VDJ and CDR3 profiles were obtained from a genomic DNA template. TCRdb re-derived calls from the reads in MiXCR, one entry per CDR3 protein. Here the sample spans around 200,000 distinct CDR3 sequences, approximately 48% being singletons. Ten or more counts support this clonotype. Its antigen remains unknown. Sequenced patients had shown CD8+CD57+ cell expansion by flow cytometry. None of the patients had been given any therapy when their blood was sampled.

Sequencing was done on a sample of sorted CD4+, CD8+, or CD8+CD57+ T cells (not recorded which) from PBMCs. This chain uses TRBV7-6 with TRBJ2-5; the D call may be TRBD1 or TRBD2 (5 bases each). This receptor was identified in a human donor with aplastic anemia. The CDR3 protein is CASSRLRGQETQYF. The CDR3, as DNA: TGTGCCAGCAGCCGTTTGAGGGGCCAAGAGACCCAGTACTTC.